A single sample gave rise to the 22 T cell receptor beta chains below, sequenced in a study of patients and donors after allogeneic stem cell transplantation. TCRdb re-derived calls from the RT-PCR reads in MiXCR, one entry per CDR3 protein. The repertoire holds a few hundred thousand distinct CDR3 sequences, with 14% as singletons. Material for sequencing was blood, either unsorted or a sorted T cell fraction (not recorded which). Every receptor here comes from a human donor who was either an allogeneic HSCT recipient or a stem cell or donor lymphocyte infusion donor (not recorded which). It is not recorded whose cells these are; they may come from a transplant donor.

This clonotype was detected ten times or more. The V gene is TRBV6-1, the J gene TRBJ1-5; D may be TRBD1 (6 bases). Germline V gene lookup returns CDR1 MNHNS and CDR2 SASEGT. The CDR3 sequence is 13 residues long. The germline V and J ends were trimmed by 6 bases and 2 bases, with 8 bases remaining between them. The CDR3 region is CASREGGNQPQHF. CDR3 DNA: TGTGCCAGCAGGGAGGGGGGCAATCAGCCCCAGCATTTT.

This clonotype was counted at least ten times. This chain joins TRBV24-1 and TRBJ2-2, with D possibly being TRBD1 (5 bases). The CDR3 has 15 amino acids. The V and J ends lost 5 bases and 5 bases respectively, with 14 bases between them. CDR1 is KGHDR, CDR2 SFDVKD, per germline. CDR3 region: CATSAHRSGTGELFF. The DNA of the CDR3 is TGTGCCACCAGTGCGCACAGGAGTGGAACCGGGGAGCTGTTTTTT.

This clonotype occurred many times. The chain couples TRBV2 to TRBJ2-1; TRBD1 matches at 8 bases. Germline V gene lookup returns CDR1 SNHLY and CDR2 FYNNEI. The ends lost 4 bases at V and 9 bases at J; junction bases unmatched: 5. CDR3 length equals 13 residues. CDR3 bases: TGTGCCAGCAGTGTAGTCAGGGGGCCTGAGCAGTTCTTC. Its protein product is CASSVVRGPEQFF.

This clonotype appeared a few times. The rearrangement joins TRBV27 to TRBJ1-1; 7 bases map to TRBD1. Trimming took 8 bases from V and 4 from J; bases not matched to a gene: 13. CDR3 length equals 15 residues. From germline, CDR1 is MNHEY and CDR2 SMNVEV (reference sequence). This chain's CDR3 is CASVRAGGLGTEAFF. The CDR3 region has the DNA TGTGCCAGCGTTAGAGCAGGGGGGCTAGGCACTGAAGCTTTCTTT.

This clonotype has a handful of counts. The chain has TRBV7-8 and TRBJ1-6; D is ambiguous. CDR1 and CDR2 from the germline V gene are SGHVS and FQNEAQ. V shed 5 bases and J shed 7 bases, with 12 bases lying between them. CDR3 length equals 14 residues. Here the CDR3 reads CASSRLTSNSPLHF. The CDR3 nucleotides read TGTGCCAGCAGCCGGCTAACTTCGAATTCACCCCTCCACTTT.

V usage is TRBV14 and J usage is TRBJ2-7; weak D call: TRBD2 (5 bases). Germline CDR1 is SGHDN and CDR2 is FVKESK. The CDR3 is 14 amino acids. The V and J ends lost 5 bases and 4 bases respectively, with 15 bases between them. The CDR3 sequence is CASSLRASGYEQYF. The DNA of the CDR3 is TGTGCCAGCAGCTTGCGGGCCTCCGGGTACGAGCAGTACTTC.

This clonotype was counted a few times. This chain uses TRBV20-1 with TRBJ2-7; the D gene could be TRBD1 or TRBD2 (6 bases each). This CDR3 region has 15 residues. V lost 0 bases, J lost 0 bases, and 12 bases lay in between. CDR1 and CDR2 (germline): DFQATT, SNEGSKA (reference sequence). CDR3 bases: TGCAGTGCTAGAGATGAGGGGGGACGCTCCTACGAGCAGTACTTC. Translated: CSARDEGGRSYEQYF.

This clonotype came up a few times. V and J are TRBV9 and TRBJ1-4, with unresolved D. This CDR3 is built from 14 residues. In germline, CDR1 is SGDLS, CDR2 YYNGEE. V was pared by 0 bases and J by 6 bases, with 9 bases between. The CDR3 DNA follows: TGTGCCAGCAGCGTAGGGTCCGGGGATGAAAAACTGTTTTTT. Translated, it gives CASSVGSGDEKLFF.

This clonotype appeared a few times. This chain joins TRBV19 and TRBJ2-1; D is undetermined. In germline, CDR1 is LNHDA, CDR2 SQIVND (reference sequence). V dropped 5 bases and J dropped 0 bases, with 14 bases sitting between them. The CDR3 spans 16 residues. The CDR3 protein is CASSPRPDSSYNEQFF. In DNA form, the CDR3 reads TGTGCCAGTAGTCCTCGACCAGATAGCTCCTACAATGAGCAGTTCTTC.

The sample holds many counts of this clonotype. V is TRBV5-1 and J is TRBJ2-7; 7 positions match TRBD1. The CDR3 has 15 amino acids. Germline lookup yields CDR1 SGHRS and CDR2 YFSETQ. V lost 4 bases to trimming and J lost 0 bases; unmatched junction nucleotides: 7. CDR3 in amino acids: CASSHPGQSSYEQYF. CDR3 DNA sequence: TGCGCCAGCAGCCATCCGGGACAGAGCTCCTACGAGCAGTACTTC.

This clonotype was detected a few times. The chain is built from TRBV6-1 and TRBJ1-1; 7 bases agree with TRBD1. The CDR3 is made up of 15 amino acids. Losses at the gene ends were 2 bases for V and 0 bases for J; bases not matched to a gene: 3. The V gene's germline CDR1 is MNHNS and CDR2 SASEGT. CDR3 bases: TGTGCCAGCAGTGAACAGGGGGGGTTGAACACTGAAGCTTTCTTT. This codes for CASSEQGGLNTEAFF.

The chain combines TRBV7-3 with TRBJ2-2; TRBD2 agrees at 11 bases. The CDR3 contains 15 residues. Trimming took 4 bases from V and 6 from J; bases not matched to a gene: 4. CDR1 and CDR2 from the germline V gene are SGHTA and FQGTGA. CDR3 amino acids: CASSYSSGRSGELFF. CDR3 DNA: TGTGCCAGCAGCTACTCTAGCGGGAGGTCCGGGGAGCTGTTTTTT. Variable domain in full (rest from reference TRBV7-3 and TRBJ2-2): GAGVSQTPSNKVTEKGKYVELRCDPISGHTALYWYRQSLGQGPEFLIYFQGTGAADDSGLPNDRFFAVRPEGSVSTLKIQRTERGDSAVYLCASSYSSGRSGELFFGEGSRLTVL.

The chain employs TRBV7-9 and TRBJ1-2, with unresolved D. Trimming took off 3 bases at V and 8 bases at J, with 13 bases between the two ends. The CDR3 totals 13 residues. Germline lookup yields CDR1 SEHNR and CDR2 FQNEAQ (reference sequence). The CDR3 nucleotides read TGTGCCAGCAGCTTCCCGGTTTCGGGGGGCTACACCTTC. Translated: CASSFPVSGGYTF.

This chain links TRBV7-6 with TRBJ2-1, with D unclear. The germline CDR1 and CDR2 sequences are SGHVS and FNYEAQ. Trimming took off 2 bases at V and 5 bases at J, with 4 bases between the two ends. This CDR3 is 12 amino acids long. CDR3 loop: CASSLRDNEQFF. CDR3 DNA: TGTGCCAGCAGCTTAAGGGACAATGAGCAGTTCTTC.

This clonotype was found a few times. The J gene is TRBJ2-3, the V gene TRBV27, with D possibly being TRBD1 (6 bases). Trimming pared 3 bases from V and 0 bases from J, leaving 22 bases between. The V gene's germline CDR1 is MNHEY and CDR2 SMNVEV (reference sequence). The CDR3 loop spans 19 amino acids. This CDR3 reads CASSFWWTDLSSSTDTQYF. In nucleotides, the CDR3 is TGTGCCAGCAGTTTCTGGTGGACAGATTTGAGTTCTAGCACAGATACGCAGTATTTT.

This rearrangement joins TRBV4-2 to TRBJ1-4; TRBD1 might be the D (5 bases). CDR1 is LGHNA and CDR2 is YNFKEQ in the germline V gene. V gave up 0 bases and J gave up 7 bases, with 9 bases separating them. The CDR3 has 14 residues. The CDR3 spells CASSQDRDVEKLFF. The CDR3 bases are TGTGCCAGCAGCCAAGATAGGGACGTTGAAAAACTGTTTTTT.

This clonotype was detected many times. The chain employs TRBV12-3 or TRBV12-4 and TRBJ1-5, with D unresolved. The CDR3 extends over 14 amino acids. The ends were cut back, 4 bases at V and 1 base at J, with 8 bases in the middle. CDR3 sequence (DNA): TGTGCCAGCAGTTACGGCCGAAGCAATCAGCCCCAGCATTTT. This gives the protein CASSYGRSNQPQHF.

This clonotype was seen a handful of times. This chain links TRBV29-1 with TRBJ2-1; 13 bases match TRBD2. With V trimmed by 3 bases and J by 7 bases, 9 bases remained unmatched. CDR3 size: 16 residues. Germline CDR1 reads SQVTM; CDR2 reads ANQGSEA. The CDR3 loop reads CSVEVAGTSGKNEQFF. CDR3 in DNA: TGCAGCGTTGAGGTGGCTGGGACTAGCGGGAAAAATGAGCAGTTCTTC.

The V gene is TRBV5-1, the J gene TRBJ2-7, with a tentative D call TRBD2 (7 bases). This CDR3 contains 14 residues. The germline CDR1 and CDR2 sequences are SGHRS and YFSETQ. The ends were cut back, 4 bases at V and 5 bases at J, with 16 bases in the middle. The CDR3 reads CASSRGGGGHEQYF. The CDR3 DNA reads TGCGCCAGCAGCCGGGGAGGGGGGGGCCACGAGCAGTACTTC.

This clonotype was seen at least ten times. The chain joins TRBV5-1 to TRBJ1-1; 7 nucleotides align to TRBD1. The V gene's germline CDR1 is SGHRS and CDR2 YFSETQ. The CDR3 runs 15 residues. The J segment lost 3 bases and the V segment lost 0 bases, leaving 5 bases of the junction unmatched. The CDR3 region is CASSLALQGDTEAFF. DNA of the CDR3: TGCGCCAGCAGCTTGGCCCTCCAGGGGGACACTGAAGCTTTCTTT.

This clonotype was detected many times. The rearrangement links TRBV5-4 to TRBJ2-2; D is possibly TRBD2 (6 bases). The germline V gene has CDR1 SGHNT and CDR2 YYREEE (reference sequence). With 6 bases removed from V and 1 base from J, the gap between germline ends came to 13 bases. The CDR3 spans 15 residues. The CDR3 loop reads CASTPGLLNTGELFF. In nucleotides, the CDR3 is TGTGCCAGCACCCCGGGACTTCTGAACACCGGGGAGCTGTTTTTT.

V is TRBV6-6 and J is TRBJ2-5; D not certain. Germline V gene lookup returns CDR1 MNHNY and CDR2 SVGAGI (reference sequence). Trimming took off 8 bases at V and 4 bases at J, with 14 bases between the two ends. The CDR3 runs 13 residues. The CDR3 sequence is CASRRFAGETQYF. CDR3 DNA: TGTGCCAGCCGGCGCTTTGCAGGAGAGACCCAGTACTTC.